A selection of T cell receptor beta chains follows, all from one sample in a study of human T cells and chemical hapten exposure. TCRdb analysed the RACE reads with MiXCR anew, one entry per CDR3 protein. The table includes under 200,000 distinct CDR3 sequences, around 30% detected once. This specimen consisted of whole blood, obtained in connection with sensitization to the hapten diphenylcyclopropenone (DPC). The receptors were gathered from a woman between 25 and 40 years old with alopecia areata. Some clones in this sample may be carry-over from other donors' samples. Both conserved end residues are part of each CDR3. Fields, in order: clone size, V gene, J gene, D gene, CDR3 protein, CDR3 DNA. A D gene is named only where the DNA matches it firmly. Clone size is not always given. Where it is, it says once, few, many or a class for expanded clones.

abundance: .
v_gene: TRBV20-1
j_gene: TRBJ2-7
d_gene: .
CDR3aa: CSARDGSSYEQYF
CDR3nt: TGCAGTGCTAGAGACGGGTCTTCCTACGAGCAGTACTTC

abundance: .
v_gene: TRBV9
j_gene: TRBJ2-3
d_gene: .
CDR3aa: CASGVDPPDTQYF
CDR3nt: TGTGCCAGCGGCGTAGATCCCCCCGATACGCAGTATTTT

abundance: few
v_gene: TRBV7-8
j_gene: TRBJ2-3
d_gene: .
CDR3aa: CASSSPTAADTQYF
CDR3nt: TGTGCCAGCAGCTCCCCTACAGCCGCAGATACGCAGTATTTT

abundance: .
v_gene: TRBV9
j_gene: TRBJ2-7
d_gene: TRBD1
CDR3aa: CASSVLGGFGEQYF
CDR3nt: TGTGCCAGCAGCGTACTAGGGGGCTTCGGTGAGCAGTACTTC

abundance: few
v_gene: TRBV27
j_gene: TRBJ2-5
d_gene: TRBD2
CDR3aa: CASSLSPPRLLAGGQETQYF
CDR3nt: TGTGCCAGCAGTTTATCCCCCCCCCGCCTGCTAGCGGGAGGGCAAGAGACCCAGTACTTC

abundance: .
v_gene: TRBV6-2/TRBV6-3
j_gene: TRBJ1-5
d_gene: TRBD1
CDR3aa: CASRSQGALDQPQHF
CDR3nt: TGTGCCAGCAGATCACAGGGGGCCCTAGATCAGCCCCAGCATTTT

abundance: .
v_gene: TRBV5-1
j_gene: TRBJ2-2
d_gene: .
CDR3aa: CASSFTGSGELFF
CDR3nt: TGCGCCAGCAGCTTTACAGGGTCCGGGGAGCTGTTTTTT

abundance: few
v_gene: TRBV2
j_gene: TRBJ1-6
d_gene: .
CDR3aa: CASFGTHQAPYNSPLHF
CDR3nt: TGTGCCAGCTTTGGGACACACCAAGCCCCCTATAATTCACCCCTCCACTTT

abundance: .
v_gene: TRBV10-3
j_gene: TRBJ1-1
d_gene: .
CDR3aa: CAIRDEGEGTEAFF
CDR3nt: TGTGCCATCAGGGACGAGGGCGAGGGGACTGAAGCTTTCTTT

abundance: .
v_gene: TRBV12-3/TRBV12-4
j_gene: TRBJ2-5
d_gene: TRBD2
CDR3aa: CASSPQGGRKETQYF
CDR3nt: TGTGCCAGCAGTCCCCAAGGCGGGAGGAAAGAGACCCAGTACTTC

abundance: .
v_gene: TRBV6-5
j_gene: TRBJ1-1
d_gene: .
CDR3aa: CASSYSSHPMNTEAFF
CDR3nt: TGTGCCAGCAGTTATTCCAGCCACCCTATGAACACTGAAGCTTTCTTT

abundance: .
v_gene: TRBV2
j_gene: TRBJ2-2
d_gene: .
CDR3aa: CASSERPANTGELFF
CDR3nt: TGTGCCAGCAGTGAGAGACCGGCGAACACCGGGGAGCTGTTTTTT

abundance: few
v_gene: TRBV3-1
j_gene: TRBJ1-1
d_gene: .
CDR3aa: CASSQEVRAGDTEAFF
CDR3nt: TGTGCCAGCAGCCAAGAAGTCCGCGCCGGGGACACTGAAGCTTTCTTT

abundance: .
v_gene: TRBV5-1
j_gene: TRBJ1-1
d_gene: .
CDR3aa: CASSFDSMNTEAFF
CDR3nt: TGCGCCAGCAGCTTCGACAGTATGAACACTGAAGCTTTCTTT

abundance: few
v_gene: TRBV28
j_gene: TRBJ1-1
d_gene: .
CDR3aa: CASSLVLTEAFF
CDR3nt: TGTGCCAGCAGTTTAGTGCTTACTGAAGCTTTCTTT

abundance: once
v_gene: TRBV6-6
j_gene: TRBJ1-5
d_gene: .
CDR3aa: CASSLSGPTLDQPQHF
CDR3nt: TGTGCCAGCAGTTTATCCGGGCCGACCTTAGATCAGCCCCAGCATTTT

abundance: .
v_gene: TRBV2
j_gene: TRBJ2-7
d_gene: TRBD2
CDR3aa: CASRGRLAGLREQYF
CDR3nt: TGTGCCAGCAGAGGTAGACTAGCGGGACTGCGCGAGCAGTACTTC

abundance: .
v_gene: TRBV28
j_gene: TRBJ2-7
d_gene: TRBD2
CDR3aa: CASSSAGTSAYEQYF
CDR3nt: TGTGCCAGCAGTTCCGCGGGCACTAGCGCCTACGAGCAGTACTTC

abundance: few
v_gene: TRBV11-3
j_gene: TRBJ2-7
d_gene: .
CDR3aa: CASRDSLYEQYF
CDR3nt: TGTGCCAGCAGGGACAGTCTCTACGAGCAGTACTTC

abundance: many
v_gene: TRBV4-3
j_gene: TRBJ2-7
d_gene: .
CDR3aa: CASSQVPGYEQYF
CDR3nt: TGCGCCAGCAGCCAAGTACCGGGGTACGAGCAGTACTTC

abundance: .
v_gene: TRBV7-2
j_gene: TRBJ2-3
d_gene: .
CDR3aa: CASSLVPNPPTQYF
CDR3nt: TGTGCCAGCAGCTTAGTCCCCAACCCTCCTACGCAGTATTTT

abundance: few
v_gene: TRBV10-3
j_gene: TRBJ2-7
d_gene: .
CDR3aa: CAIRPGTSDEQYF
CDR3nt: TGTGCCATCAGACCGGGAACCTCGGACGAGCAGTACTTC

abundance: few
v_gene: TRBV20-1
j_gene: TRBJ2-7
d_gene: TRBD2
CDR3aa: CSARAARTSGTLYEQYF
CDR3nt: TGCAGTGCTAGAGCCGCCCGGACTAGCGGGACCCTCTACGAGCAGTACTTC

abundance: .
v_gene: TRBV5-1
j_gene: TRBJ1-1
d_gene: .
CDR3aa: CASSLDVEGRNF
CDR3nt: TGCGCCAGCAGCTTGGACGTTGAGGGACGGAACTTT

abundance: .
v_gene: TRBV7-2
j_gene: TRBJ2-7
d_gene: .
CDR3aa: CASSLAVGGPYNEQYF
CDR3nt: TGTGCCAGCAGCTTAGCGGTCGGGGGCCCCTACAATGAGCAGTACTTC

abundance: .
v_gene: TRBV29-1
j_gene: TRBJ1-3
d_gene: .
CDR3aa: CSVVPTGGGNTIYF
CDR3nt: TGCAGCGTTGTCCCCACTGGAGGTGGAAACACCATATATTTT

abundance: few
v_gene: TRBV24-1
j_gene: TRBJ2-1
d_gene: TRBD1
CDR3aa: CATSGGGTGINEQFF
CDR3nt: TGTGCCACCAGTGGAGGCGGGACAGGGATCAATGAGCAGTTCTTC

abundance: once
v_gene: TRBV5-1
j_gene: TRBJ2-7
d_gene: .
CDR3aa: CASSWRDGAYEQYF
CDR3nt: TGCGCCAGCAGCTGGAGGGACGGAGCCTACGAGCAGTACTTC

abundance: .
v_gene: TRBV18
j_gene: TRBJ2-1
d_gene: TRBD1
CDR3aa: CASWPGQGNNEQFF
CDR3nt: TGTGCCAGCTGGCCGGGACAGGGAAATAATGAGCAGTTCTTC

abundance: .
v_gene: TRBV28
j_gene: TRBJ1-3
d_gene: .
CDR3aa: CASSLVRDPNTIYF
CDR3nt: TGTGCCAGCAGTTTAGTCAGGGACCCAAACACCATATATTTT

abundance: .
v_gene: TRBV29-1
j_gene: TRBJ2-1
d_gene: TRBD2
CDR3aa: CSVGTSGRIGEQFF
CDR3nt: TGCAGCGTGGGGACTAGCGGGAGAATTGGGGAGCAGTTCTTC

abundance: few
v_gene: TRBV7-2
j_gene: TRBJ2-1
d_gene: .
CDR3aa: CASSLVHEQFF
CDR3nt: TGTGCCAGCAGCTTAGTCCATGAGCAGTTCTTC

abundance: .
v_gene: TRBV4-2
j_gene: TRBJ2-7
d_gene: .
CDR3aa: CASSQGGAVYEQYF
CDR3nt: TGTGCCAGCAGCCAAGGCGGGGCAGTCTACGAGCAGTACTTC

abundance: once
v_gene: TRBV9
j_gene: TRBJ1-1
d_gene: .
CDR3aa: CASSANLGPEAEAFF
CDR3nt: TGTGCCAGCAGCGCAAACCTGGGTCCCGAGGCTGAAGCTTTCTTT

abundance: few
v_gene: TRBV6-2/TRBV6-3
j_gene: TRBJ2-6
d_gene: .
CDR3aa: CASRKVLFSGANVLTF
CDR3nt: TGTGCCAGCAGGAAGGTACTATTCTCTGGGGCCAACGTCCTGACTTTC

abundance: few
v_gene: TRBV29-1
j_gene: TRBJ1-1
d_gene: TRBD1
CDR3aa: CSVEGGTGGEAFF
CDR3nt: TGCAGCGTTGAAGGGGGGACAGGTGGGGAAGCTTTCTTT

abundance: few
v_gene: TRBV11-3
j_gene: TRBJ2-2
d_gene: TRBD2
CDR3aa: CASRTSSTGELFF
CDR3nt: TGTGCCAGCAGGACTAGCTCGACCGGGGAGCTGTTTTTT

abundance: .
v_gene: TRBV6-6
j_gene: TRBJ2-2
d_gene: TRBD1
CDR3aa: CASSPGTGFTGELFF
CDR3nt: TGTGCCAGCAGTCCCGGGACAGGTTTTACCGGGGAGCTGTTTTTT

abundance: .
v_gene: TRBV9
j_gene: TRBJ2-1
d_gene: TRBD1
CDR3aa: CASSASGQGGREQFF
CDR3nt: TGTGCCAGCAGCGCATCCGGACAGGGAGGTCGTGAGCAGTTCTTC